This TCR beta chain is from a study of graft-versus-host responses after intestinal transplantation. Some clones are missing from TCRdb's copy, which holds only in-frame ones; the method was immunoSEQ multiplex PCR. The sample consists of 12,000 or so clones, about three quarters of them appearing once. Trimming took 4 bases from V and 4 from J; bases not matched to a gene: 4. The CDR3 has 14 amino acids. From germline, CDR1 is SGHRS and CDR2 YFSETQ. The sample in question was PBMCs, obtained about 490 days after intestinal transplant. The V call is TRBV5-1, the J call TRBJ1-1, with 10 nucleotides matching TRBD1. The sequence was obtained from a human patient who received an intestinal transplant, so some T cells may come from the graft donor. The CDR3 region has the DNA TGCGCCAGCAGCACCCGGACAGGGGGCACTGAAGCTTTCTTT. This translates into CASSTRTGGTEAFF.